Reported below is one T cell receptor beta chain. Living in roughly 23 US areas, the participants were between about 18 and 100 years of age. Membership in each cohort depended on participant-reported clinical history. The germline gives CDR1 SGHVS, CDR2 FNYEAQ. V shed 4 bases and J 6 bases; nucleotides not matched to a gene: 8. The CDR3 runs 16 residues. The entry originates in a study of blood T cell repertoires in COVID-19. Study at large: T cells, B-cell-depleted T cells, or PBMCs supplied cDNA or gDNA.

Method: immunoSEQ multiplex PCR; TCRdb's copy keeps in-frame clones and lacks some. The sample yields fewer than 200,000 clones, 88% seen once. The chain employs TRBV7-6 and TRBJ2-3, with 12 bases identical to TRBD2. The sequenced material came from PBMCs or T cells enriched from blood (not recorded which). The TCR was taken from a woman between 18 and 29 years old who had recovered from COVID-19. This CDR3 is CASSSRLAGVLDTQYF. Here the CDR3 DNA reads TGTGCCAGCAGCTCCAGACTAGCGGGAGTCTTGGATACGCAGTATTTT.